This T cell receptor (beta chain) emerged from a study of Graves' ophthalmopathy and Graves' hyperthyroidism. Hyperthyroidism patients, all newly diagnosed, had under 2 months' duration and ages of 18 to 65. Amplification of the TCR beta CDR3 regions used RNA transcripts (as template). RT-PCR in the first round used HTBI primers; a second-round multiplex PCR followed. Each CDR3 protein gets one entry after TCRdb re-called the multiplex PCR reads with MiXCR. The table includes some 1.1 million distinct CDR3 sequences, about two fifths detected once. The receptor was derived from an adult man with Graves' hyperthyroidism. The sample taken for sequencing was peripheral blood or thyroid tissue (not recorded which).

The CDR3 reads CASSYRGANTEAFF. In DNA, the CDR3 is TGTGCCAGCAGTTATCGGGGGGCGAACACTGAAGCTTTCTTT. The chain combines TRBV6-6 with TRBJ1-1, with a weak D call TRBD1 (6 bases). V lost 3 bases and J 1 base, leaving 9 bases between the germline ends. This CDR3 has 14 residues. Germline loops: CDR1 MNHNY, CDR2 SVGAGI (reference sequence).